The sample holds one count of the clone carrying this T cell receptor beta chain. Each donor had approximately 10 milliliters of peripheral blood drawn. Whenever a sample was processed, at least 6.5 million PBMCs were isolated. It was with a sample-barcoded 5' primer and a J-beta primer mix that a second PCR of roughly 7 to 11 cycles was run. TCRdb re-called the 5' RACE reads with MiXCR, one entry per CDR3 protein. This table has about 1.4 million distinct CDR3 sequences, approximately 60% appearing once. Germline CDR1 is MNHEY and CDR2 is SVGEGT. V gave up 6 bases and J gave up 4 bases, with 21 bases separating them. The CDR3 loop spans 16 amino acids. This sample is part of a study of blood T cells in healthy people across ages.

This TCR was recovered from a man in his late teens or twenties in good health. V and J are TRBV6-2 or TRBV6-3 and TRBJ1-1, with a tentative D call TRBD1 (6 bases). Sequencing was done on a sample of blood. CDR3 sequence reads: CASSHTLGQGITEAFF. CDR3 DNA: TGTGCCAGCAGCCACACCCTCGGGCAGGGGATCACTGAAGCTTTCTTT.